These 20 T cell receptor beta chains came from one sample sequenced in a study of cytomegalovirus exposure and HLA in healthy donors. This PCR relied on a set of 60 Vbeta primers and 13 Jbeta primers. Clones were sequenced by immunoSEQ multiplex PCR, and TCRdb holds only the in-frame ones, with some missing. The listing records 150,000 to 200,000 clones. Sequencing was performed on PBMCs. The receptors shown here come from a boy between 10 and 17 years old in good health and CMV-seronegative.

This chain uses TRBV27 with TRBJ2-2, with 11 positions matching TRBD1. From germline, CDR1 is MNHEY and CDR2 SMNVEV (reference sequence). The CDR3 has 16 residues. The trim removed 8 bases at V and 4 bases at J, leaving 9 bases unmatched. The CDR3 nucleotides are TGTGCCAGCTGTAGAACCGGGACAGGGGGCACCGGGGAGCTGTTTTTT. Its protein product is CASCRTGTGGTGELFF.

V and J are TRBV28 and TRBJ1-5, with a tentative D call TRBD1 (5 bases). CDR1 and CDR2 from the germline V gene are MDHEN and SYDVKM. There are 12 residues in the CDR3. The V gene lost 6 bases and the J gene lost 3 bases, with 6 bases spanning the gap. CDR3 protein: CASRQANQPQHF. CDR3 nucleotides: TGTGCCAGCAGACAGGCCAATCAGCCCCAGCATTTT.

The V and J genes are TRBV5-1 and TRBJ2-7, with D perhaps matching TRBD2 (5 bases). V lost 4 bases to trimming and J lost 5 bases, with 16 bases between them. The CDR3 has 14 amino acids. Per the germline V gene, CDR1 is SGHRS and CDR2 is YFSETQ. The CDR3 sequence: CASSPLRRQDEQYF. CDR3 bases: TGCGCCAGCAGCCCCTTGCGGAGGCAGGACGAGCAGTACTTC.

The chain joins TRBV2 to TRBJ1-2; 7 nucleotides line up with TRBD1. Per germline, CDR1 SNHLY and CDR2 FYNNEI. CDR3 length: 15 amino acids. After removal of 7 bases from V and 7 bases from J, the junction contained 15 bases not matched to a gene. CDR3 in amino acids: CASTESRGRSGGYTF. CDR3 nucleotide sequence: TGTGCCAGCACCGAAAGTAGGGGGCGGTCGGGTGGCTACACCTTC.

Details on this clone: Other DNA sequences in this sample translate to the same CDR3. The CDR3 region is CASSLPGETQYF. DNA of the CDR3: TGCGCCAGCAGCCTCCCGGGAGAGACCCAGTACTTC. The chain has TRBV5-1 and TRBJ2-5; D not certain. Germline V gene data show CDR1 as SGHRS and CDR2 as YFSETQ. The CDR3 is 12 amino acids. Trimming shortened V by 4 bases and J by 4 bases, and 8 bases separated the two germline ends.

The genes are TRBV7-8 and TRBJ2-1, with D perhaps matching TRBD2 (6 bases). The germline CDR1 and CDR2 sequences are SGHVS and FQNEAQ. CDR3 length: 13 residues. Trimming shortened V by 6 bases and J by 15 bases, and 21 bases separated the two germline ends. CDR3 coding DNA: TGTGCCAGCAGATCCTCCGGGACTCCCACTGGGTTCTTC. Translation gives CASRSSGTPTGFF.

The chain links TRBV18 to TRBJ2-2, with 10 bases aligning to TRBD1. Germline-derived CDR1 and CDR2 are KGHSH and LQKENI. The CDR3 covers 16 residues. Trimming at V came to 6 bases and at J to 7 bases, leaving 11 bases not matched to a gene. CDR3 loop: CASSEPGQGLLGELFF. The CDR3 DNA follows: TGTGCCAGCTCCGAACCGGGACAGGGGCTTCTCGGGGAGCTGTTTTTT. Based on the CDR3 plus reference TRBV18 and TRBJ2-2, the full variable domain is NAGVMQNPRHLVRRRGQEARLRCSPMKGHSHVYWYRQLPEEGLKFMVYLQKENIIDESGMPKERFSAEFPKEGPSILRIQQVVRGDSAAYFCASSEPGQGLLGELFFGEGSRLTVL.

As DNA, the CDR3 is TGTGCCAGCAGGGTGGACAGGGCGGGCGAAAAACTGTTTTTT. It codes for CASRVDRAGEKLFF. The J gene is TRBJ1-4, the V gene TRBV2; TRBD1 agrees at 8 bases. CDR3 length: 14 amino acids. The V gene end was trimmed by 6 bases and the J gene end by 8 bases; junction bases not matched to a gene: 8. The germline CDR1 and CDR2 sequences are SNHLY and FYNNEI.

The chain is built from TRBV4-3 and TRBJ1-2, with 9 nucleotides matching TRBD1. The V gene end was trimmed by 3 bases and the J gene end by 2 bases; junction bases not matched to a gene: 4. The CDR3 loop spans 15 amino acids. Germline V gene data show CDR1 as LGHNA and CDR2 as YSLEER. CDR3 sequence (DNA): TGCGCCAGCAGCCAGGGACAGGGTTTGAACTATGGCTACACCTTC. Its protein product is CASSQGQGLNYGYTF.

The genes are TRBV7-6 and TRBJ2-1, with 9 bases lining up with TRBD1. This CDR3 has 14 residues. CDR1 is SGHVS, CDR2 FNYEAQ, per germline. V gave up 4 bases and J gave up 8 bases; unmatched junction bases: 6. CDR3 DNA: TGTGCCAGCAGCTACCAGGACAGGGGCCATGAGCAGTTCTTC. Its translation: CASSYQDRGHEQFF.

V is TRBV5-1 and J is TRBJ2-7; TRBD1 might be the D (6 bases). CDR3 length: 16 amino acids. V gave up 0 bases and J gave up 2 bases, with 15 bases separating them. Per germline, CDR1 SGHRS and CDR2 YFSETQ. The CDR3, as DNA: TGCGCCAGCAGCTTGGAACCCGGACCAGGGGCCTACGAGCAGTACTTC. Protein sequence: CASSLEPGPGAYEQYF.

CDR3 sequence reads: CASSQGGDRYQAFF. The DNA of the CDR3 is TGTGCCAGCAGCCAAGGGGGAGACAGGTACCAAGCTTTCTTT. The V and J genes are TRBV4-2 and TRBJ1-1; possible D gene TRBD1, 6 bases. V lost 1 base and J 9 bases, leaving 15 bases between the germline ends. The CDR3 contains 14 residues. Per germline, CDR1 LGHNA and CDR2 YNFKEQ.

About this clone: The conserved phenylalanine or tryptophan is not found at the CDR3 terminus, so this likely reflects a read error. CDR3 residues: CASSRIGDMNEQYL. CDR3 DNA sequence: TGTGCCAGCAGCCGGATCGGGGACATGAACGAGCAGTACCTC. This chain joins TRBV6-5 and TRBJ2-7; a possible D gene is TRBD1 (6 bases). The CDR3 covers 14 residues. Trimming shortened V by 6 bases and J by 5 bases, and 17 bases separated the two germline ends. Germline V lookup: CDR1 MNHEY, CDR2 SVGAGI.

The chain combines TRBV6-6 with TRBJ1-5; D is perhaps TRBD1 (6 bases). The CDR3 is 15 residues long. Germline V gives CDR1 MNHNY, CDR2 SVGAGI (reference sequence). The V end was cut by 6 bases, the J end by 0 bases, with 12 bases between. The CDR3 nucleotides are TGTGCCAGCAGCCTACAGGGAAATAGCAATCAGCCCCAGCATTTT. This sequence encodes CASSLQGNSNQPQHF.

Notes on this clone: Mismatch with germline at one junction end may stem from a read error. V gene TRBV4-1 combines with J gene TRBJ2-7, with 7 bases identical to TRBD2. CDR1 and CDR2 (germline): MGHRA, YSYEKL. The CDR3 is 15 amino acids. The CDR3 here is CAGSLRGVQNYEQYF. The CDR3 coding sequence is TGCGCCGGCAGCCTACGGGGGGTACAAAACTACGAGCAGTACTTC.

Remarks on this clone: The sample carries other DNA sequences with the same CDR3. The chain joins TRBV30 to TRBJ1-2; D not certain. V dropped 0 bases and J dropped 8 bases, with 22 bases sitting between them. The germline gives CDR1 GTSNPN, CDR2 SVGIG (reference sequence). There are 16 residues in the CDR3. The CDR3 sequence: CAWSVRPIGRFYGYTF. DNA of the CDR3: TGTGCCTGGAGTGTAAGGCCCATAGGGAGGTTCTACGGCTACACCTTC.

The chain is built from TRBV10-3 and TRBJ2-3; 7 bases align to TRBD1. Germline CDR1 ENHRY, CDR2 SYGVKD. V shed 10 bases, J shed 0 bases, and the junction held 16 bases outside the gene matches. This CDR3 has 17 residues. CDR3 sequence (DNA): TGTGCCACCAGCGATAGTGGGGACAGTGGAAGCACAGATACGCAGTATTTT. The encoded protein is CATSDSGDSGSTDTQYF.

The chain recombines TRBV5-4 with TRBJ1-6, with D possibly being TRBD1 (6 bases). Trimming removed 3 bases from V and 7 bases from J, with 14 bases in between. The CDR3 extends over 15 amino acids. Germline V gives CDR1 SGHNT, CDR2 YYREEE (reference sequence). The CDR3 nucleotides read TGTGCCAGCAGCTCGGGGGGACAACCCAATTCACCCCTCCACTTT. Encoded protein: CASSSGGQPNSPLHF.

The chain has TRBV4-2 and TRBJ1-1; TRBD1 matches at 8 bases. There are 14 residues in the CDR3. V shed 4 bases, J shed 2 bases, and the junction held 3 bases outside the gene matches. From germline, CDR1 is LGHNA and CDR2 YNFKEQ. CDR3 in DNA: TGTGCCAGCAGCCTGACAGGGGTAAACACTGAAGCTTTCTTT. Its translation is CASSLTGVNTEAFF.

This chain links TRBV7-2 with TRBJ2-3; D may be TRBD1 (6 bases). This CDR3 spans 13 amino acids. Trimming took off 5 bases at V and 5 bases at J, with 11 bases between the two ends. Germline V gives CDR1 SGHTA, CDR2 FQGNSA. CDR3 DNA: TGTGCCAGCAGCCTCACAGGGTTAGATACGCAGTATTTT. Its protein product is CASSLTGLDTQYF.